This paragraph covers one TCR beta chain sequence. The sample originates from a study of blood T cell repertoires in COVID-19. Study at large: Samples came from the United States, Italy and Spain, spanning acute and convalescent COVID-19. T cells, B-cell-depleted T cells, or PBMCs provided the cDNA or gDNA that served as material.

Seattle participants joined during active infection and were tracked over time. In the original workflow: Scientists estimated how many nucleated cells there were by amplifying reference gene primers. Here immunoSEQ multiplex PCR was the method, and the copy in TCRdb shows in-frame clones only, minus some. V and J calls and clone size follow that table, whereas D and trimming were derived from the DNA. The sample has some 150,000 clones, about 83% seen once; the top ten hold roughly an eighth. This CDR3 region has 13 residues. V was shortened by 0 bases and J by 5 bases, with 7 bases between the two germline ends. Germline CDR1 is SGHNT and CDR2 is YENEEA.

Material: peripheral blood. This clonotype was obtained from a woman aged 55 to 70 with COVID-19, enrolled during active disease. The V call is TRBV11-3, the J call TRBJ2-5, with TRBD1 as a possible D gene (5 bases). CDR3 region: CASSLEGDETQYF. The CDR3 nucleotides are TGTGCCAGCAGCTTAGAAGGGGATGAGACCCAGTACTTC.